This entry features one T cell receptor (beta chain) sequence. Its specificity is not known. The junction differs from germline at one of its ends, possibly a read error. Full-length variable regions came from constant-region reverse primers plus semi-nested Nested Universal Primer A PCR. TCRdb processed the 5' RACE reads anew with MiXCR; each CDR3 protein has one entry. The top ten clones hold around 4.1% of a sample with about 43,000 distinct CDR3 sequences, around a fifth of them seen once. The sorted Tregs were CD4+CD25+CD127-/low cells. Overall study findings and caveats: Tumor memory CD4+ T cell TCR gene usage was found to cluster with blood and lymph node memory CD4+ cells and with lymph node naive CD4+ cells. Tumor-infiltrating Treg TCR alpha and beta sequences overlapped most with tumor naive CD4+ T cells, then blood naive.

The CDR3 spans 14 residues. This receptor was identified in a female donor with breast cancer. Sequencing was carried out using Tregs sorted from a lymph node. The rearrangement joins TRBV12-3 or TRBV12-4 to TRBJ2-1; 9 positions match TRBD2. Here the CDR3 reads CASSFSGRHDEQCF. In nucleotides, the CDR3 is TGTGCCAGCAGTTTCAGCGGGAGGCACGATGAGCAGTGCTTC.